The sample holds many counts of the clone carrying this TCR beta chain. Its specificity is unknown. Researchers made TCR beta libraries by using iRepertoire HTBI primers and running Arm-PCR on CDR3 regions. In TCRdb, the multiplex PCR reads were re-called with MiXCR into one record per CDR3 protein. This table holds 450,000 to 600,000 distinct CDR3 sequences, roughly 15% found once. The data were obtained in a study of regulatory T cells in long-lasting Graves disease. Time point: newly diagnosed GD, antithyroid drugs for less than 3 months. Following extraction of RNA from PBMCs, that RNA was used to make the TCR library. It was American Thyroid Association guidelines that determined Graves' disease diagnosis. It was an endocrinology department in Xi'an, China, that provided the patients. Points from the study as a whole: New patients shared fewer public clonotypes (more than 850) than persistent patients did (around 2,700).

Separately, the same data were catalogued under a study of T cells in Graves' hyperthyroidism and ophthalmopathy. That source reports: Among clonotypes expanded in thyroid above 0.001, most were also found in blood.

This sequence originates from a man in his forties or fifties with Graves disease. The sequences come from peripheral blood mononuclear cells (PBMCs), collected at new diagnosis, from a patient treated with antithyroid drugs.

The CDR3 region is CASRTGTGGADTQYF. For the CDR3, the DNA is TGCGCCAGCAGAACCGGGACAGGGGGCGCAGATACGCAGTATTTT. J is TRBJ2-3 and V is TRBV5-1, with 12 bases aligning to TRBD1. The junction had 5 bases not matched to a gene; V was cut back by 5 bases and J by 4 bases. Germline V lookup: CDR1 SGHRS, CDR2 YFSETQ. The CDR3 is 15 residues long.